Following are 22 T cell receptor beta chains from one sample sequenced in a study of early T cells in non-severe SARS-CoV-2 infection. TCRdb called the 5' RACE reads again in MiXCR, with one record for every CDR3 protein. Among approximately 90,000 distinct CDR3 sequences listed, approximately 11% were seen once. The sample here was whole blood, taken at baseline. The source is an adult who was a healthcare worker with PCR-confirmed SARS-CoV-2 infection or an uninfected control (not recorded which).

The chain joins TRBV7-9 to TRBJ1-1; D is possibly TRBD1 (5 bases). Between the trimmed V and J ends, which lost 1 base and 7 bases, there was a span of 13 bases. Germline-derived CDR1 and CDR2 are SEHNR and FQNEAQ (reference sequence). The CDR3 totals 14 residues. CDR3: CASSLGAGNLEAFF. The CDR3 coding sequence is TGTGCCAGCAGCTTAGGGGCAGGGAATCTTGAAGCTTTCTTT.

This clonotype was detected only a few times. The CDR3 loop is CASTKDSSYNSPLHF. CDR3 nucleotide sequence: TGTGCCAGCACCAAGGATAGCTCCTATAATTCACCCCTCCACTTT. The rearrangement joins TRBV6-5 to TRBJ1-6; D uncertain. The V end lost 7 bases, the J end lost 0 bases, and 10 bases lay between the germline ends. Germline V CDR1 and CDR2: MNHEY, SVGAGI. The CDR3 loop spans 15 amino acids.

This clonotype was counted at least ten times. CDR3 residues: CASSGQVDTEAFF. DNA of the CDR3: TGTGCCAGCAGTGGACAGGTTGACACTGAAGCTTTCTTT. This chain connects TRBV28 to TRBJ1-1; 7 bases map to TRBD1. The junction had 3 bases not matched to a gene; V was cut back by 5 bases and J by 3 bases. Germline lookup yields CDR1 MDHEN and CDR2 SYDVKM. This CDR3 contains 13 residues.

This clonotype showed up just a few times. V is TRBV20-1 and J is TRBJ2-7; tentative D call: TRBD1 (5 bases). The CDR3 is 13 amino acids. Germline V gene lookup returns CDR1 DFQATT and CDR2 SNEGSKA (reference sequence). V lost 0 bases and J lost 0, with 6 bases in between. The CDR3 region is CSARDDSSYEQYF. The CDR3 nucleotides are TGCAGTGCTAGAGACGACAGCTCCTACGAGCAGTACTTC.

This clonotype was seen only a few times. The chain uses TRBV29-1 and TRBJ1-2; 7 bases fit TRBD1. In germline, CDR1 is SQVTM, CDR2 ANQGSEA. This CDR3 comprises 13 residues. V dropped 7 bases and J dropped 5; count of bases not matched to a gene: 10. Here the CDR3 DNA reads TGCAGCGGTTCAGGGGGAAGTTTATATGGCTACACCTTC. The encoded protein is CSGSGGSLYGYTF.

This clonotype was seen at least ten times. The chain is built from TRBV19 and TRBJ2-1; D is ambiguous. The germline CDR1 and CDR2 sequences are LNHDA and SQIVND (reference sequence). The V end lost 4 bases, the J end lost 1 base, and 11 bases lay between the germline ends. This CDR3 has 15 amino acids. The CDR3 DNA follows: TGTGCCAGTAGTACCTCCCACCAGTCCTACAATGAGCAGTTCTTC. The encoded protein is CASSTSHQSYNEQFF.

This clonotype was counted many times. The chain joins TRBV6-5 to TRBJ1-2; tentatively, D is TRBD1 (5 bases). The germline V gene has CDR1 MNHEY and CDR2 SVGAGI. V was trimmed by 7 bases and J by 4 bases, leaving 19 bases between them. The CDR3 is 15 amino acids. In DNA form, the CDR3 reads TGTGCCAGCACCCGCGGGACCGATTTTAGCTATGGCTACACCTTC. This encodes CASTRGTDFSYGYTF.

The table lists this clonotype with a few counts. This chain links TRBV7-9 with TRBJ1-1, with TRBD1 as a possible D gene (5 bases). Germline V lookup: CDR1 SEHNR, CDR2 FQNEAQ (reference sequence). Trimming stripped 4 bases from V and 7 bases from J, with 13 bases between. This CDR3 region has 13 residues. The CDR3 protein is CASSWDRGGEAFF. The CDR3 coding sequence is TGTGCCAGCAGCTGGGACCGGGGGGGTGAAGCTTTCTTT. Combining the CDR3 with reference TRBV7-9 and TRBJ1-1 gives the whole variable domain DTGVSQNPRHKITKRGQNVTFRCDPISEHNRLYWYRQTLGQGPEFLTYFQNEAQLEKSRLLSDRFSAERPKGSFSTLEIQRTEQGDSAMYLCASSWDRGGEAFFGQGTRLTVV.

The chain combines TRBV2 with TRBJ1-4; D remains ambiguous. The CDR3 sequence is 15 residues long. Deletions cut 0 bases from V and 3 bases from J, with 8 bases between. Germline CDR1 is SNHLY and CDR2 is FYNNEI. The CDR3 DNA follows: TGTGCCAGCAGTGAAGCAGGGTTTGCTAATGAAAAACTGTTTTTT. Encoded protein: CASSEAGFANEKLFF.

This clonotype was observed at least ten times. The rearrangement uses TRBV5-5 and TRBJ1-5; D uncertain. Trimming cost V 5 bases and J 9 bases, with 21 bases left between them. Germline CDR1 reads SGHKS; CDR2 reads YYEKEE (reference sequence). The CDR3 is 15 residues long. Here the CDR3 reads CASSPPGGPGGPQHF. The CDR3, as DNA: TGTGCCAGCAGTCCCCCAGGTGGACCCGGCGGGCCCCAGCATTTT.

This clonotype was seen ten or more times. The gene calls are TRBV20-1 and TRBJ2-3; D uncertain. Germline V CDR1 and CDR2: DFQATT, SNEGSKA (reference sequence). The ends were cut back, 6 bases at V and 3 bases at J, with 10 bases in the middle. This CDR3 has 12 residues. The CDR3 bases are TGCAGTGCACCTCTAGAAACAGATACGCAGTATTTT. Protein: CSAPLETDTQYF.

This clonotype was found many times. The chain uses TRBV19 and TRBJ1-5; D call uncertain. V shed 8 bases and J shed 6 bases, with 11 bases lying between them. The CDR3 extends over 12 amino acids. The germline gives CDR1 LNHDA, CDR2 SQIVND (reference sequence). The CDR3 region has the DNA TGTGCCAGTGCAACCTCCGCTCAGCCCCAGCATTTT. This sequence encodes CASATSAQPQHF.

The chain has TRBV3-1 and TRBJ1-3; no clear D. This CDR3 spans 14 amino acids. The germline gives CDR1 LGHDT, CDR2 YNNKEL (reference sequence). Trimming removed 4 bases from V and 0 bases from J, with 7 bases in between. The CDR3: CASSPSSSGNTIYF. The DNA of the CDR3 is TGTGCCAGCAGCCCAAGTTCCTCTGGAAACACCATATATTTT.

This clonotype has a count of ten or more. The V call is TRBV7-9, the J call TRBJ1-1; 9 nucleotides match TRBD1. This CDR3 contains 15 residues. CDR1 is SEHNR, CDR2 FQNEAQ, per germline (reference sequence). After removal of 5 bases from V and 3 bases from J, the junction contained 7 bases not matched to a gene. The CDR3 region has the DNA TGTGCCAGCAGCCCAGTACAGGGGGCGTACACTGAAGCTTTCTTT. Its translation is CASSPVQGAYTEAFF.

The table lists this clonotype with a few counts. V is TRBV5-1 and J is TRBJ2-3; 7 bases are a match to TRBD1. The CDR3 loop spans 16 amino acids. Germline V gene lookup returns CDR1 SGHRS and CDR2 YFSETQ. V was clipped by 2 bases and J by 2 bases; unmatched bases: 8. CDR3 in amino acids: CASSLAPGQSTDTQYF. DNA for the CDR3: TGCGCCAGCAGCTTAGCCCCGGGACAGTCCACAGATACGCAGTATTTT.

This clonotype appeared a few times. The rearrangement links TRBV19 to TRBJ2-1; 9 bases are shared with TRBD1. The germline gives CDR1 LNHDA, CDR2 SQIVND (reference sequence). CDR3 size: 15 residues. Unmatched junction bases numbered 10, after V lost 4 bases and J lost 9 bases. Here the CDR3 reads CASSRSLQGAGEQFF. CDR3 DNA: TGTGCCAGTAGTAGGTCGTTACAGGGGGCGGGTGAGCAGTTCTTC.

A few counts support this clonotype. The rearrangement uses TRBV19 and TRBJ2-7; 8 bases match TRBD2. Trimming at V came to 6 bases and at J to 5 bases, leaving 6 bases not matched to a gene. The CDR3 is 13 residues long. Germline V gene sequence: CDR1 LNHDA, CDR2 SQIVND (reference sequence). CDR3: CASSGRANNEQYF. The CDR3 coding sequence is TGTGCCAGTAGCGGGAGGGCCAACAACGAGCAGTACTTC.

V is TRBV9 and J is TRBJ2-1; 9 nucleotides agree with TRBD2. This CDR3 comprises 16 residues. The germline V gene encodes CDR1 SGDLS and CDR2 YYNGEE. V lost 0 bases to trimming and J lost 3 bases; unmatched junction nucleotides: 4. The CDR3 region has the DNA TGTGCCAGCAGCGTAGAGGTAGCGGGAGTCTACAATGAGCAGTTCTTC. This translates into CASSVEVAGVYNEQFF.

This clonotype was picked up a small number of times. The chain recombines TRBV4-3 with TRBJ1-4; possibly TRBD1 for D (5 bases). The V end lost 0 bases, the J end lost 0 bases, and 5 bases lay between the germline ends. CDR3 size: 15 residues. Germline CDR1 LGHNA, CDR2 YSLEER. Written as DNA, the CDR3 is TGCGCCAGCAGCCAAGAGGGGGCAACTAATGAAAAACTGTTTTTT. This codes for CASSQEGATNEKLFF.

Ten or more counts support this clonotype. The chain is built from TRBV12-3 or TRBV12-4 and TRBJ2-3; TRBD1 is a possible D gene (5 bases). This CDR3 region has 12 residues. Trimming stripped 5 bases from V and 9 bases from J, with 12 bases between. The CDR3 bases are TGTGCCAGCAGTGGGGCCAGAGGCACGCAGTATTTT. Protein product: CASSGARGTQYF.

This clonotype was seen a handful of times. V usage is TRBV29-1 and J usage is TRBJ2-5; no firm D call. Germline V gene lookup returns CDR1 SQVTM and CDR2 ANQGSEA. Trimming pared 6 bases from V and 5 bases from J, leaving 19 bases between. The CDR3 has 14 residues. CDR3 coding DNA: TGCAGCGTACTTGGCTACACGTCTCGGGAGACCCAGTACTTC. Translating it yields CSVLGYTSRETQYF.

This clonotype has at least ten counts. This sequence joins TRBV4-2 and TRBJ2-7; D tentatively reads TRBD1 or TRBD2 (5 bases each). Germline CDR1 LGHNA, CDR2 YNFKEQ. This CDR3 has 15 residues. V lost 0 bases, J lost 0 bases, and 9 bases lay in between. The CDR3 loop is CASSQEWGSSYEQYF. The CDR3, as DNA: TGTGCCAGCAGCCAAGAGTGGGGGAGCTCCTACGAGCAGTACTTC.